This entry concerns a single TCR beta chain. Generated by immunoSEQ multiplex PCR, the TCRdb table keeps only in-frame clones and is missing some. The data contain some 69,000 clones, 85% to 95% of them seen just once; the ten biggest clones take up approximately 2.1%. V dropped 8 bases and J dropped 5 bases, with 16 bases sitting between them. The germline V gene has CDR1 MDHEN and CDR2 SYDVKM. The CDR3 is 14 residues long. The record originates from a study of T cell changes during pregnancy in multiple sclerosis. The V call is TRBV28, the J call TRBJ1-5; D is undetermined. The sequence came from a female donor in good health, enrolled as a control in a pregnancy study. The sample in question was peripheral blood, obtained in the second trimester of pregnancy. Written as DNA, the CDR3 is TGTGCCAGCCGCGGTGACGGAGAAGATCAGCCCCAGCATTTT. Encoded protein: CASRGDGEDQPQHF.